This T cell receptor (beta chain) emerged from a study of cytomegalovirus exposure and HLA in healthy donors. CDR3 length: 13 residues. Per the germline V gene, CDR1 is MNHNS and CDR2 is SASEGT. Trimming removed 8 bases from V and 6 bases from J; junction bases left unmatched: 6. The sample holds one count of this clone. Its specificity is not known. Whole-study results and caveats: Later analysis identified several of the most significant clusters that appeared linked to common viral pathogens. In vitro experiments confirmed that three CMV-associated chains were specific for CMV antigens.

The PCR contained 60 Vbeta and 13 Jbeta primers. Method: immunoSEQ multiplex PCR; TCRdb's copy keeps in-frame clones and lacks some. This table holds some 110,000 clones, approximately 82% found once. The J gene is TRBJ2-2, the V gene TRBV6-1; the match to TRBD1 covers 7 bases. Sequenced sample: PBMCs. The clonotype was recovered from a young man in good health and CMV-seropositive. DNA of the CDR3: TGTGCCAGCCACCTACAGGGGCCCGGGGAGCTGTTTTTT. Protein sequence: CASHLQGPGELFF.